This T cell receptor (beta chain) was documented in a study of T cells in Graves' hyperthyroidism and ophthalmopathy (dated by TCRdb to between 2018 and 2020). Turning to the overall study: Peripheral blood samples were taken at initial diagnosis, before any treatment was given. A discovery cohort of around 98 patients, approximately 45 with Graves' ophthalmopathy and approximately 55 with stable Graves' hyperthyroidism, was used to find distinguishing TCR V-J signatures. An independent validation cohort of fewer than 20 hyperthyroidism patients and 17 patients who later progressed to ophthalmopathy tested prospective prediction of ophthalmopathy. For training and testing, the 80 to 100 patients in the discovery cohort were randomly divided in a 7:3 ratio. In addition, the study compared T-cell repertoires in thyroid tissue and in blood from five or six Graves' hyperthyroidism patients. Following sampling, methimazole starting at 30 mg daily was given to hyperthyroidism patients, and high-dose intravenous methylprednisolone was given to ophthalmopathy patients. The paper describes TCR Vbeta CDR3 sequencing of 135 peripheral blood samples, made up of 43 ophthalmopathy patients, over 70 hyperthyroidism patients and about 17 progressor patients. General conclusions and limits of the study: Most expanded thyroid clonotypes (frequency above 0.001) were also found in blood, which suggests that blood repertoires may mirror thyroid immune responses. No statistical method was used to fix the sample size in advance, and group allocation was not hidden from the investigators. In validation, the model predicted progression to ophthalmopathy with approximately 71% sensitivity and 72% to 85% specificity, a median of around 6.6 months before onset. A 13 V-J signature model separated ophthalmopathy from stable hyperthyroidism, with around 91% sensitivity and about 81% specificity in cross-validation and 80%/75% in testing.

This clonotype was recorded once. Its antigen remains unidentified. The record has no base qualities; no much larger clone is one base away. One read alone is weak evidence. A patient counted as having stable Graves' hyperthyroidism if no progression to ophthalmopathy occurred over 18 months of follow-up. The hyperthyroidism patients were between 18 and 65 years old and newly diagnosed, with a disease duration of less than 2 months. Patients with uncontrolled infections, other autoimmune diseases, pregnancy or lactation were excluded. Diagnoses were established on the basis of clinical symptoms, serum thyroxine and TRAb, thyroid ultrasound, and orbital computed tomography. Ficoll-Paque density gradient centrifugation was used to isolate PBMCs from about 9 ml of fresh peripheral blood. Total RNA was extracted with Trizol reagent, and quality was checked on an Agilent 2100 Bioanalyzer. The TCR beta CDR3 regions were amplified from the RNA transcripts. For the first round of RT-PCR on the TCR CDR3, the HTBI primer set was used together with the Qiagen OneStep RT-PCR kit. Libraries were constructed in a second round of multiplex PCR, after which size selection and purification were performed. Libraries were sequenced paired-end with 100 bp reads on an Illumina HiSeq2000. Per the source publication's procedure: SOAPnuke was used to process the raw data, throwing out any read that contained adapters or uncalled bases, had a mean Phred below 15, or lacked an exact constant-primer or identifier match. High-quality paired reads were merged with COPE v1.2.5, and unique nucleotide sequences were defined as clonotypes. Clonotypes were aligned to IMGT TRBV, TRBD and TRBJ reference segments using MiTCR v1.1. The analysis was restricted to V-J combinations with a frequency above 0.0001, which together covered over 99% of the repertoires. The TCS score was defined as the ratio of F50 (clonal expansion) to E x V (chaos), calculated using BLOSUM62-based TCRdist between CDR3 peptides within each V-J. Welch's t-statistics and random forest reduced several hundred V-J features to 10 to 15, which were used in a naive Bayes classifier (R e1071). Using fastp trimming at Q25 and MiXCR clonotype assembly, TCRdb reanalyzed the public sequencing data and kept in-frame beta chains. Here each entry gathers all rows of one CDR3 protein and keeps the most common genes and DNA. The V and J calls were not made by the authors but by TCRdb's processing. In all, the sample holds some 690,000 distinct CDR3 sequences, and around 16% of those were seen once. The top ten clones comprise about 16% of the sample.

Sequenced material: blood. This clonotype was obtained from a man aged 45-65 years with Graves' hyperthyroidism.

The DNA sequence is given as TGTGCCAGCAGCTTAGGAGAAGTGGGCGGGCAAGAGACCCAGTACTTC. This is translated as CASSLGEVGGQETQYF. The chain uses TRBV7-3 and TRBJ2-5; TRBD2 is possibly the D segment (5 matching bases). The CDR3 numbers 16 residues from cysteine through phenylalanine. Only the CDR3 region is kept as DNA, spanning 48 bases read in frame from base 1. In the germline V gene, CDR1 corresponds to SGHTA and CDR2 to FQGTGA. V lost 2 bases and J lost 2 bases; the stretch between them is 15 bases long. The CDR3 plus the reference TRBV7-3 and TRBJ2-5 genes for the other parts give the full variable domain: GAGVSQTPSNKVTEKGKYVELRCDPISGHTALYWYRQSLGQGPEFLIYFQGTGAADDSGLPNDRFFAVRPEGSVSTLKIQRTERGDSAVYLCASSLGEVGGQETQYFGPGTRLLVL.